The rows below give T cell receptor beta chains drawn from one sample of a study of cytomegalovirus exposure and HLA in healthy donors. Assay used: immunoSEQ multiplex PCR; TCRdb lists only in-frame clones, some missing. The specimen's table records approximately 110,000 clones. Material for sequencing was PBMCs. These receptors were obtained from a man between 45 and 60 years old in good health and CMV-seronegative. CDR3s include the opening cysteine and the closing phenylalanine or tryptophan. D genes are given only for firm matches.

D gene	V gene	J gene	CDR3 DNA	CDR3 protein
-	TRBV6-5	TRBJ2-7	TGTGCCAGCGGGACACCGCAAACTTACGAAGGGCAGTACTTC	CASGTPQTYEGQYF
TRBD1	TRBV5-6	TRBJ1-2	TGTGCCAGCAGCCCGGACAGGGGATCCTTCCGCGGCTACACCTTC	CASSPDRGSFRGYTF
-	TRBV25-1	TRBJ1-6	TGTGCCACAGTAGACCGGGGGTATAATTCACCCCTCCACTTT	CATVDRGYNSPLHF
-	TRBV6-4	TRBJ2-3	TGTGCCAGCAGTGTAGAGGCCCACACAGATACGCAGTATTTT	CASSVEAHTDTQYF
-	TRBV7-8	TRBJ1-6	TGTGCCAGCAGCTTAGGAGCGGCTTACTATAATTCACCCCTCCACTTT	CASSLGAAYYNSPLHF
-	TRBV11-2	TRBJ1-2	TGTGCCAGCAGCCCCCCGATAGTAAACTATGGCTACACCTTC	CASSPPIVNYGYTF
TRBD1	TRBV4-2	TRBJ2-1	TGTGCCAGCAGCCAAGCTGAACAGGGGGCCTACAATGAGCAGTTCTTC	CASSQAEQGAYNEQFF
TRBD2	TRBV7-2	TRBJ2-5	TGTGCCAGCAGCTTCCAGCGGGGAGAGGGAGAGACCCAGTACTTC	CASSFQRGEGETQYF
-	TRBV2	TRBJ1-1	TGTGCCAGCAGTGACCCGAGTATGAACACTGAAGCTTTCTTT	CASSDPSMNTEAFF
-	TRBV5-1	TRBJ2-5	TGCGCCAGCAGCCTGCGCCGAACGGGAGTAGGGGAGACCCAGTACTTC	CASSLRRTGVGETQYF
-	TRBV4-3	TRBJ1-3	TGCGCCAGCAGCCAAGGTATCTCAGGGTCCGGAAACACCATATATTTT	CASSQGISGSGNTIYF
-	TRBV29-1	TRBJ2-1	TGCAGCGTCCGCCAGACAGGCGCAACCTACAATGAGCAGTTCTTC	CSVRQTGATYNEQFF
-	TRBV29-1	TRBJ1-2	TGCAGCGTTGCAACAGGAGACTATGGCTACACCTTC	CSVATGDYGYTF